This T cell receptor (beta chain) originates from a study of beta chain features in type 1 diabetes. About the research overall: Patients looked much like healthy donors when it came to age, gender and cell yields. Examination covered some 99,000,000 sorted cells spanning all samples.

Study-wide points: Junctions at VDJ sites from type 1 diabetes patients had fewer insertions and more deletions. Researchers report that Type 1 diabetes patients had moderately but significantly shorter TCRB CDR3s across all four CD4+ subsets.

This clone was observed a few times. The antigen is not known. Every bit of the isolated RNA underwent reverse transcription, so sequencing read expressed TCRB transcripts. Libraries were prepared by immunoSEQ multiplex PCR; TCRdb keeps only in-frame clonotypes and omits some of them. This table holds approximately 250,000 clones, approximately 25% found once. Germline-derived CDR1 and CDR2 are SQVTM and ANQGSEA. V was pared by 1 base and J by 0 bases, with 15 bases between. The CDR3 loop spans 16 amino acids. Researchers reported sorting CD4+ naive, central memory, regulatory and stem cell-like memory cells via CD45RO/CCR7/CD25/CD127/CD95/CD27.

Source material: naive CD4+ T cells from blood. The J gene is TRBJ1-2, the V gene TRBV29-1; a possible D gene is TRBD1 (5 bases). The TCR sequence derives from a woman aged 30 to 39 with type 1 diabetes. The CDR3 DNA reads TGCAGCGTTGAAGGGCGTGCGGGGGGAGCTAACTATGGCTACACCTTC. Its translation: CSVEGRAGGANYGYTF.